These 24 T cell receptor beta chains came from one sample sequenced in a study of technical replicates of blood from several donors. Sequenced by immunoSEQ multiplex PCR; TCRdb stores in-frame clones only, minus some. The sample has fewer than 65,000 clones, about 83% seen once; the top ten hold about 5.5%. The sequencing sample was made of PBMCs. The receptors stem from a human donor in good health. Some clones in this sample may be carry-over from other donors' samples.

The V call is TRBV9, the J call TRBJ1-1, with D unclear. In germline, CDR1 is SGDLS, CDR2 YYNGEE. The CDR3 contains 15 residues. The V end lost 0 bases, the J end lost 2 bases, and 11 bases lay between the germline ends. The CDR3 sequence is CASSVDPVTNTEAFF. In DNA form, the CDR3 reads TGTGCCAGCAGCGTAGATCCAGTTACAAACACTGAAGCTTTCTTT.

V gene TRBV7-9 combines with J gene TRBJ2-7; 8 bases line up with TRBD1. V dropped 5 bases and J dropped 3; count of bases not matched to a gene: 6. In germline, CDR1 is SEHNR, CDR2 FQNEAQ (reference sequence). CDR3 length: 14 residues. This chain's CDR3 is CASSPTGASYEQYF. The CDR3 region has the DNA TGTGCCAGCAGCCCGACAGGGGCCAGCTACGAGCAGTACTTC. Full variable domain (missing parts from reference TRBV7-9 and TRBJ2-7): DTGVSQNPRHKITKRGQNVTFRCDPISEHNRLYWYRQTLGQGPEFLTYFQNEAQLEKSRLLSDRFSAERPKGSFSTLEIQRTEQGDSAMYLCASSPTGASYEQYFGPGTRLTVT.

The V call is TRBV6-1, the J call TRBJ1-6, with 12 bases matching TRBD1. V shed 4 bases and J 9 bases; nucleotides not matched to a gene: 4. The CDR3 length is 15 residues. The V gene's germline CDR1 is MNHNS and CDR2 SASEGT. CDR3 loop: CASSAGQGAPSPLHF. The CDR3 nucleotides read TGTGCCAGCAGTGCGGGACAGGGGGCGCCTTCACCCCTCCACTTT.

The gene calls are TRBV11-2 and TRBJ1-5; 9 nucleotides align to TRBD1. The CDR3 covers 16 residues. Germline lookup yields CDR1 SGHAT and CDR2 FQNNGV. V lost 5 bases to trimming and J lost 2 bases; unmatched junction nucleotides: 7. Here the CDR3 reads CASSPKGDRGNQPQHF. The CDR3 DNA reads TGTGCCAGCAGCCCTAAAGGGGACAGGGGCAATCAGCCCCAGCATTTT.

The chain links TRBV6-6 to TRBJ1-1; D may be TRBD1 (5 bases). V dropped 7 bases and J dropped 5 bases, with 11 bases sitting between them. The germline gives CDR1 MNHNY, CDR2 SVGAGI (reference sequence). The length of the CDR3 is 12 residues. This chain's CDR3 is CASTWGVTEAFF. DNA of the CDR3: TGTGCCAGCACTTGGGGGGTTACTGAAGCTTTCTTT.

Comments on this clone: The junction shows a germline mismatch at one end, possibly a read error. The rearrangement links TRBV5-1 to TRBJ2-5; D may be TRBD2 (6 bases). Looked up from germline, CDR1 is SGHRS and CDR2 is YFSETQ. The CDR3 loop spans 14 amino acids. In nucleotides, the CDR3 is TGCGCCAGCAGCTTGGGCGGGACCCAAGAGATCCAGTACTTC. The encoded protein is CASSLGGTQEIQYF.

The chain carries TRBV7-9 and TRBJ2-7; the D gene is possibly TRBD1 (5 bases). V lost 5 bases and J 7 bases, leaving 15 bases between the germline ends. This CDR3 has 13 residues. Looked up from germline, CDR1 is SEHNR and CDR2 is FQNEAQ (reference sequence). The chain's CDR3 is CASSPYSGREQYF. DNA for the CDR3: TGTGCCAGCAGCCCGTACTCAGGGCGTGAGCAGTACTTC.

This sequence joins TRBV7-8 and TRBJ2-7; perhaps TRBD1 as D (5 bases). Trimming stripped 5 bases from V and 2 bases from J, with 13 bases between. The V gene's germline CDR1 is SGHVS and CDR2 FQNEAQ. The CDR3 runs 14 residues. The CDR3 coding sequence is TGTGCCAGCAGCCCATTGCAGGGTCCCTACGAGCAGTACTTC. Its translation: CASSPLQGPYEQYF.

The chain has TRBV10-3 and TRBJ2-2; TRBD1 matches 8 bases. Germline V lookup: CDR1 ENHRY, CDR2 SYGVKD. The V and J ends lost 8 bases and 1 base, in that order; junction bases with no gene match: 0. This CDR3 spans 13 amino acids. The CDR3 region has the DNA TGTGCCATCGGGACAGGGAACACCGGGGAGCTGTTTTTT. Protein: CAIGTGNTGELFF.

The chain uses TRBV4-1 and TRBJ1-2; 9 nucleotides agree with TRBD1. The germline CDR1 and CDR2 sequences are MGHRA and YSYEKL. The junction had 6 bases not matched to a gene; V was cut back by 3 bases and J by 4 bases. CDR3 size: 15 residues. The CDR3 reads CASSQGGQGSYGYTF. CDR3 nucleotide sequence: TGCGCCAGCAGCCAGGGGGGACAGGGCTCCTATGGCTACACCTTC.

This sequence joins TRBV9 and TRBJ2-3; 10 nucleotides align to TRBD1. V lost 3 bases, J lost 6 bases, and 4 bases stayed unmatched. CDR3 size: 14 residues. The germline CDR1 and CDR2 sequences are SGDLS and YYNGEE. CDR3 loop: CASSERQGADTQYF. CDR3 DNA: TGTGCCAGCAGCGAGCGACAGGGGGCTGATACGCAGTATTTT. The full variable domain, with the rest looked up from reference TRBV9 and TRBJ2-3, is DSGVTQTPKHLITATGQRVTLRCSPRSGDLSVYWYQQSLDQGLQFLIQYYNGEERAKGNILERFSAQQFPDLHSELNLSSLELGDSALYFCASSERQGADTQYFGPGTRLTVL.

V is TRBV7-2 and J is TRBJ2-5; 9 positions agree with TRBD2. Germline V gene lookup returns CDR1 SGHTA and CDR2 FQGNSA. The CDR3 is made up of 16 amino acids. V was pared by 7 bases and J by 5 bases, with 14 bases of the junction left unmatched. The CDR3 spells CASMRGGGGAGETQYF. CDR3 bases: TGTGCCAGCATGCGGGGCGGCGGGGGGGCCGGCGAGACCCAGTACTTC.

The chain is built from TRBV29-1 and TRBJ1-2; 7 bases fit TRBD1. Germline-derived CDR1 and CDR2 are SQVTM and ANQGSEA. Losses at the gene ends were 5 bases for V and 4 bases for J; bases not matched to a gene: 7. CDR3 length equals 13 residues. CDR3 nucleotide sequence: TGCAGCGTTATCACAGGGGAGCCCTATGGCTACACCTTC. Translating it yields CSVITGEPYGYTF.

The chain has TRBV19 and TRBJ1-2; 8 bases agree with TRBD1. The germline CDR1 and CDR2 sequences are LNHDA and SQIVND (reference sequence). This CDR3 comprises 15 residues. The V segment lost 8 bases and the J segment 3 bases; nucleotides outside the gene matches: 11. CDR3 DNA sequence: TGTGCCAGTGGACGAACAGGACAGGGCGACTATGGCTACACCTTC. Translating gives CASGRTGQGDYGYTF.

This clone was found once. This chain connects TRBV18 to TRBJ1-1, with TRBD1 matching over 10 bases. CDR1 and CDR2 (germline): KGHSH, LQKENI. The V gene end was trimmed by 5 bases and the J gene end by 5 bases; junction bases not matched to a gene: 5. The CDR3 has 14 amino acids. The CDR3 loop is CASSTGQGITEAFF. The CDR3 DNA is TGTGCCAGCTCAACGGGACAGGGGATAACTGAAGCTTTCTTT.

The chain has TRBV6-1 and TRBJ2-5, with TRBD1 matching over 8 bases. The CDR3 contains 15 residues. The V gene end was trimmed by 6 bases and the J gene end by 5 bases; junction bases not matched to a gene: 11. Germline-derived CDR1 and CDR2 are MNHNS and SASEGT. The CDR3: CASSARTRQGETQYF. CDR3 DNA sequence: TGTGCCAGCAGCGCTCGCACTAGACAGGGGGAGACCCAGTACTTC.

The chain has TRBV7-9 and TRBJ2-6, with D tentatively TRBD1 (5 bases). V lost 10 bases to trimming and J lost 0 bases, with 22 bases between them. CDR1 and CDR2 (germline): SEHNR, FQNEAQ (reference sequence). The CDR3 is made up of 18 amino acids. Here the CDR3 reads CAIEGASVVGSGANVLTF. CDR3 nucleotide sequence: TGTGCCATCGAAGGGGCATCAGTGGTAGGCTCTGGGGCCAACGTCCTGACTTTC. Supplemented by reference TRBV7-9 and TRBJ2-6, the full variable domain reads DTGVSQNPRHKITKRGQNVTFRCDPISEHNRLYWYRQTLGQGPEFLTYFQNEAQLEKSRLLSDRFSAERPKGSFSTLEIQRTEQGDSAMYLCAIEGASVVGSGANVLTFGAGSRLTVL.

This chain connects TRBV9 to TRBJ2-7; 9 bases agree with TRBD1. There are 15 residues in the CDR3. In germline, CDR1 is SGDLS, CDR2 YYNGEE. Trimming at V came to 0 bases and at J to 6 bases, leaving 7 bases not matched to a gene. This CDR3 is CASSVATGQGSEQYF. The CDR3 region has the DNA TGTGCCAGCAGCGTAGCTACGGGACAGGGCTCCGAGCAGTACTTC.

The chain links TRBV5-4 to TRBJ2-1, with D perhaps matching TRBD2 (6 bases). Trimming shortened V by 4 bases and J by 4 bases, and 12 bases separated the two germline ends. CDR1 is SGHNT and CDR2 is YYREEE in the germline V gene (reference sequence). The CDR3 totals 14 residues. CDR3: CASSPNAGYNEQFF. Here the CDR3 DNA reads TGTGCCAGCAGCCCGAACGCGGGGTACAATGAGCAGTTCTTC.

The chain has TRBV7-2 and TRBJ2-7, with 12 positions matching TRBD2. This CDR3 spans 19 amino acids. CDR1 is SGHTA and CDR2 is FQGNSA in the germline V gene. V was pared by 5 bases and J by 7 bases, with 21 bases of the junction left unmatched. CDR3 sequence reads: CASSPTGTPRLAGVREQYF. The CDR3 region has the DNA TGTGCCAGCAGCCCGACCGGGACGCCCAGACTAGCGGGAGTGAGGGAGCAGTACTTC.

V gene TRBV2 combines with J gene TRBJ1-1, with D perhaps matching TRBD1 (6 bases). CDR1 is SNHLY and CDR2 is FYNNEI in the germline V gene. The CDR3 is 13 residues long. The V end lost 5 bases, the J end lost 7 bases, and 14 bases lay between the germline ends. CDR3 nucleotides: TGTGCCAGCAGTACCGCCCAGGACAGTGAAGCTTTCTTT. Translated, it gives CASSTAQDSEAFF. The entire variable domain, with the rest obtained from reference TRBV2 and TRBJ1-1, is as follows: EPEVTQTPSHQVTQMGQEVILRCVPISNHLYFYWYRQILGQKVEFLVSFYNNEISEKSEIFDDQFSVERPDGSNFTLKIRSTKLEDSAMYFCASSTAQDSEAFFGQGTRLTVV.

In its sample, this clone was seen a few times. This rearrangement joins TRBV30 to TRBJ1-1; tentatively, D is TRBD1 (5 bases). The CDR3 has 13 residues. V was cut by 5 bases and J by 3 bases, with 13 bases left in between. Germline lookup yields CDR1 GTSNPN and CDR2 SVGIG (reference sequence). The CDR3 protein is CAWERGGDTEAFF. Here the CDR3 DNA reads TGTGCCTGGGAACGGGGCGGGGACACTGAAGCTTTCTTT.

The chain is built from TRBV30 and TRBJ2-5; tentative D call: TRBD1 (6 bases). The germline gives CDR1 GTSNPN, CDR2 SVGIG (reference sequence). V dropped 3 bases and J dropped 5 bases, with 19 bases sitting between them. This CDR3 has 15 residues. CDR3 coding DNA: TGTGCCTGGAGCGCAGCCCCACAGGGCAGGGAGACCCAGTACTTC. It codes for CAWSAAPQGRETQYF. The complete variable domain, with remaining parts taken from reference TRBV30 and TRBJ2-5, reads SQTIHQWPATLVQPVGSPLSLECTVEGTSNPNLYWYRQAAGRGLQLLFYSVGIGQISSEVPQNLSASRPQDRQFILSSKKLLLSDSGFYLCAWSAAPQGRETQYFGPGTRLLVL.

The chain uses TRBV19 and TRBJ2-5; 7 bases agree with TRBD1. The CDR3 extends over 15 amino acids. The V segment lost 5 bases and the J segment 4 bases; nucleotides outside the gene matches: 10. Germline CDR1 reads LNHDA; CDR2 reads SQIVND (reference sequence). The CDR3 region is CASSWGTVEGETQYF. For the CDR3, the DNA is TGTGCCAGTAGTTGGGGGACAGTAGAAGGAGAGACCCAGTACTTC.